One and the same sample provided the 26 T cell receptor beta chains below, sequenced in a study of T cell changes during pregnancy in multiple sclerosis. Data came from immunoSEQ multiplex PCR; TCRdb stores just in-frame clones and leaves some out. The sample shows approximately 30,000 clones, under 90% of them seen only once. Sequenced material: CD4+ T cells from peripheral blood mononuclear cells, taken in the first trimester of pregnancy. The receptors stem from a female donor in good health, enrolled as a control in a pregnancy study.

This chain uses TRBV10-2 with TRBJ1-1; 8 bases are a match to TRBD1. Germline V gene sequence: CDR1 WSHSY, CDR2 SAAADI. The CDR3 covers 14 residues. The ends lost 5 bases at V and 4 bases at J; junction bases unmatched: 6. Here the CDR3 reads CASSSGQGTTEAFF. CDR3 nucleotides: TGCGCCAGCAGTAGCGGACAGGGAACCACTGAAGCTTTCTTT.

This chain joins TRBV4-2 and TRBJ1-4, with D tentatively TRBD1 (6 bases). From germline, CDR1 is LGHNA and CDR2 YNFKEQ. The V gene lost 0 bases and the J gene lost 4 bases, with 18 bases spanning the gap. This CDR3 spans 18 amino acids. The CDR3 region has the DNA TGTGCCAGCAGCCAAGATTTGTCGGCGACAGGACGTAATGAAAAACTGTTTTTT. Its translation: CASSQDLSATGRNEKLFF.

The chain has TRBV5-1 and TRBJ2-3, with D maybe TRBD1 (5 bases). The germline V gene encodes CDR1 SGHRS and CDR2 YFSETQ. CDR3 length equals 15 residues. Trimming left V 0 bases short and J 0 bases short, with 8 bases between. CDR3 nucleotides: TGCGCCAGCAGCTTGGTAGGACAAAGCACAGATACGCAGTATTTT. Protein product: CASSLVGQSTDTQYF.

The rearrangement uses TRBV6-6 and TRBJ2-5; D possibly corresponds to TRBD1 (5 bases). The CDR3 has 11 amino acids. Trimming removed 10 bases from V and 6 bases from J, with 12 bases in between. The germline V gene encodes CDR1 MNHNY and CDR2 SVGAGI (reference sequence). CDR3 nucleotide sequence: TGTGCCACACAGGTGGAGAAGACCCAGTACTTC. Encoded protein: CATQVEKTQYF.

Notes on this clone: The sample holds other DNA sequences that translate to the same CDR3. The chain couples TRBV5-6 to TRBJ1-4, with TRBD1 matching over 8 bases. The CDR3 consists of 15 residues. V trimming: 4 bases; J trimming: 4 bases; junction bases outside the gene matches: 6. Germline V gene sequence: CDR1 SGHDT, CDR2 YYEEEE. In nucleotides, the CDR3 is TGTGCCAGCAGCCTCGGACAGGGCGGTAATGAAAAACTGTTTTTT. Its translation is CASSLGQGGNEKLFF.

As for this clone: The conserved phenylalanine or tryptophan is not found at the CDR3 terminus, so this likely reflects a read error. It is unclear where the CDR3 begins or ends on the DNA, so no DNA is shown, and the CDR3 is as TCRdb lists it. V and J are TRBV23-1 and TRBJ2-3; the tabulated D call, TRBD2, remains unverified against the DNA. TRBV23-1 is marked as an open reading frame, function uncertain. Including both end residues, the CDR3 is 20 amino acids long. The CDR3 sequence: CASSYIKTRTGASGTSSKPS.

The V gene is TRBV6-1, the J gene TRBJ2-5; no reliable D call. Per the germline V gene, CDR1 is MNHNS and CDR2 is SASEGT. V was cut by 3 bases and J by 10 bases, with 15 bases left in between. The CDR3 loop spans 13 amino acids. The CDR3 protein is CASSEVTERSQYF. The CDR3 DNA sequence: TGTGCCAGCAGTGAGGTCACCGAAAGGAGCCAGTACTTC.

This rearrangement joins TRBV28 to TRBJ1-3; tentatively, D is TRBD1 (6 bases). Germline V CDR1 and CDR2: MDHEN, SYDVKM. V gave up 1 base and J gave up 4 bases, with 11 bases separating them. This CDR3 spans 15 amino acids. CDR3 DNA: TGTGCCAGCAGTTTATACGTAGGACAGGGAAACACCATATATTTT. It encodes CASSLYVGQGNTIYF.

The genes are TRBV30 and TRBJ1-1, with D unresolved. CDR3 length equals 12 residues. From germline, CDR1 is GTSNPN and CDR2 SVGIG (reference sequence). The V and J ends lost 2 bases and 5 bases respectively, with 9 bases between them. CDR3 sequence reads: CAWSPLRTEAFF. CDR3 coding DNA: TGTGCCTGGAGTCCTTTACGGACTGAAGCTTTCTTT.

The chain employs TRBV18 and TRBJ2-1; 9 positions match TRBD1. V was clipped by 4 bases and J by 6 bases; unmatched bases: 7. Per germline, CDR1 KGHSH and CDR2 LQKENI. The CDR3 totals 15 residues. The chain's CDR3 is CASSRGQGHFNEQFF. Written as DNA, the CDR3 is TGTGCCAGCTCACGGGGACAGGGACATTTCAATGAGCAGTTCTTC.

The sample holds one count of this clone. V gene TRBV6-5 combines with J gene TRBJ2-3; D remains ambiguous. CDR3 length: 13 amino acids. Germline V gene lookup returns CDR1 MNHEY and CDR2 SVGAGI. Trimming removed 5 bases at V and 9 bases at J, with 15 bases between. The CDR3 nucleotides are TGTGCCAGCAGTGGTAATAGCCTAACCACGCAGTATTTT. This sequence encodes CASSGNSLTTQYF.

The chain couples TRBV28 to TRBJ1-5; 7 nucleotides match TRBD1. The CDR3 has 14 amino acids. CDR1 MDHEN and CDR2 SYDVKM come from the germline V gene. J gave up 1 base and V 10 bases, and 7 bases lay outside the gene matches. The CDR3 DNA reads TGTGCCATGCAACCAGGGGGAAGCAATCAGCCCCAGCATTTT. This encodes CAMQPGGSNQPQHF.

Notes on this clone: The junction departs from the called germline gene at one end, perhaps through a read error. This chain connects TRBV7-2 to TRBJ2-7; 7 nucleotides align to TRBD1. This CDR3 spans 12 amino acids. CDR1 and CDR2 from the germline V gene are SGHTA and FQGNSA. CDR3 bases: TGTGCCAGCAGCTTAGGGGTGGGACAGATAGACTTC. Amino acid sequence: CASSLGVGQIDF.

The chain links TRBV11-1 to TRBJ2-7; D not certain. Deletions cut 5 bases from V and 4 bases from J, with 24 bases between. The CDR3 has 17 amino acids. The V gene's germline CDR1 is SGHAT and CDR2 FQDESV (reference sequence). The CDR3 here is CASSPLPTHSSMYEQYF. CDR3 sequence (DNA): TGTGCCAGCAGCCCCCTCCCAACGCATAGTTCCATGTACGAGCAGTACTTC.

The chain combines TRBV7-9 with TRBJ2-5; tentative D call: TRBD2 (5 bases). Trimming removed 5 bases from V and 5 bases from J, with 18 bases in between. The CDR3 has 15 amino acids. CDR1 and CDR2 from the germline V gene are SEHNR and FQNEAQ (reference sequence). The CDR3, as DNA: TGTGCCAGCAGCAAAGGCCGGGGAGTGGAGGAGACCCAGTACTTC. Residues: CASSKGRGVEETQYF. Full variable domain (outside the CDR3, taken from reference TRBV7-9 and TRBJ2-5): DTGVSQNPRHKITKRGQNVTFRCDPISEHNRLYWYRQTLGQGPEFLTYFQNEAQLEKSRLLSDRFSAERPKGSFSTLEIQRTEQGDSAMYLCASSKGRGVEETQYFGPGTRLLVL.

The chain carries TRBV19 and TRBJ1-5, with 9 bases that match TRBD1. This CDR3 is 21 amino acids long. V gave up 2 bases and J gave up 0 bases; unmatched junction bases: 17. Germline V gene data show CDR1 as LNHDA and CDR2 as SQIVND (reference sequence). The CDR3 protein is CASSIFRGTRTGDYSNQPQHF. The CDR3 DNA reads as TGTGCCAGTAGTATATTCAGAGGAACCCGGACAGGGGATTATAGCAATCAGCCCCAGCATTTT. The full variable domain, rest sourced from reference TRBV19 and TRBJ1-5, is DGGITQSPKYLFRKEGQNVTLSCEQNLNHDAMYWYRQDPGQGLRLIYYSQIVNDFQKGDIAEGYSVSREKKESFPLTVTSAQKNPTAFYLCASSIFRGTRTGDYSNQPQHFGDGTRLSIL.

The V and J genes are TRBV27 and TRBJ1-1, with TRBD1 matching over 7 bases. Trimming took 4 bases from V and 5 from J; bases not matched to a gene: 4. Germline CDR1 MNHEY, CDR2 SMNVEV (reference sequence). The CDR3 has 13 amino acids. This CDR3 reads CASSSPGGTEAFF. The CDR3, as DNA: TGTGCCAGCAGTTCCCCAGGGGGAACTGAAGCTTTCTTT.

The chain combines TRBV19 with TRBJ1-3; no definite D call. Germline assignment: CDR1 LNHDA and CDR2 SQIVND (reference sequence). The CDR3 length is 13 residues. The V gene lost 6 bases and the J gene lost 0 bases, with 6 bases spanning the gap. The CDR3: CASSSDSGNTIYF. The CDR3 nucleotides are TGTGCCAGTAGCAGCGACTCTGGAAACACCATATATTTT.

The J gene is TRBJ1-2, the V gene TRBV28, with TRBD1 matching 8 bases. CDR3 length: 15 residues. V lost 5 bases, J lost 1 base, and 6 bases stayed unmatched. CDR1 and CDR2 (germline): MDHEN, SYDVKM. The CDR3 sequence is CASSDGQGGNYGYTF. CDR3 nucleotide sequence: TGTGCCAGCAGTGATGGACAGGGAGGTAACTATGGCTACACCTTC.

The chain recombines TRBV7-2 with TRBJ2-1, with D unresolved. The germline V gene encodes CDR1 SGHTA and CDR2 FQGNSA. V shed 4 bases and J shed 4 bases, with 23 bases lying between them. The CDR3 runs 18 residues. CDR3 DNA: TGTGCCAGCAGCTCCATACTCGGAGCATCTCTTCGGTACAATGAGCAGTTCTTC. Protein sequence: CASSSILGASLRYNEQFF.

The chain uses TRBV2 and TRBJ1-4, with no clear D. The germline CDR1 and CDR2 sequences are SNHLY and FYNNEI. CDR3 length: 15 residues. V dropped 2 bases and J dropped 2 bases, with 9 bases sitting between them. The CDR3: CASSETLRTNEKLFF. The DNA for the CDR3 is TGTGCCAGCAGTGAAACCCTCAGGACTAATGAAAAACTGTTTTTT.

The CDR3 bases are TGTGCCAGCAGTGATCGACACCACAATGAGCAGTTCTTC. Encoded protein: CASSDRHHNEQFF. The gene calls are TRBV2 and TRBJ2-1; D is ambiguous. Germline CDR1 SNHLY, CDR2 FYNNEI. V gave up 3 bases and J gave up 5 bases, with 8 bases separating them. The CDR3 length is 13 residues. Combining the CDR3 with reference TRBV2 and TRBJ2-1 gives the whole variable domain EPEVTQTPSHQVTQMGQEVILRCVPISNHLYFYWYRQILGQKVEFLVSFYNNEISEKSEIFDDQFSVERPDGSNFTLKIRSTKLEDSAMYFCASSDRHHNEQFFGPGTRLTVL.

V is TRBV14 and J is TRBJ2-5, with D maybe TRBD2 (6 bases). The germline CDR1 and CDR2 sequences are SGHDN and FVKESK. This CDR3 has 17 amino acids. V was trimmed by 0 bases and J by 9 bases, leaving 23 bases between them. This chain's CDR3 is CASSQDSPGLGLAAQYF. The CDR3 region has the DNA TGTGCCAGCAGCCAAGATAGTCCGGGACTGGGGTTGGCGGCCCAGTACTTC.

This chain connects TRBV6-1 to TRBJ2-7; D is uncertain. CDR1 MNHNS and CDR2 SASEGT come from the germline V gene. The CDR3 covers 12 residues. Trimming took off 6 bases at V and 5 bases at J, with 11 bases between the two ends. CDR3 loop: CASRRAMNEQYF. For the CDR3, the DNA is TGTGCCAGCAGGAGAGCGATGAACGAGCAGTACTTC.

The chain combines TRBV7-2 with TRBJ1-3; D remains ambiguous. Trimming shortened V by 4 bases and J by 6 bases, and 10 bases separated the two germline ends. This CDR3 is built from 13 residues. CDR1 and CDR2 (germline): SGHTA, FQGNSA. DNA for the CDR3: TGTGCCAGCAGCTCCCCCGCGCTAAACACCATATATTTT. It encodes CASSSPALNTIYF.

V and J are TRBV7-9 and TRBJ1-3; possible D gene TRBD1, 6 bases. CDR3 length: 15 amino acids. V was clipped by 1 base and J by 5 bases, with 12 bases between them. CDR1 and CDR2 from the germline V gene are SEHNR and FQNEAQ (reference sequence). The CDR3 DNA reads as TGTGCCAGCAGCTTAGTCGACAGGATTAGAAACACCATATATTTT. Its protein product is CASSLVDRIRNTIYF.